This T cell receptor beta chain is drawn from a study of OX40 agonist ivuxolimab in advanced cancers. As for the study more broadly: Ivuxolimab, which targeted the costimulatory receptor OX40 (CD134), was an agonistic, fully human IgG2 monoclonal antibody. Intravenous ivuxolimab was administered to patients every 2 weeks at six dose levels: 0.01, 0.1, 0.3, 1.5, 3 and 10 mg/kg. Of the approximately 54 patients in dose escalation, about 20 had hepatocellular carcinoma, approximately 15 had melanoma, 9 had renal cell carcinoma and 9 had head and neck cancer. The dose-escalation cohort was around 84% male with a mean age of about 58 years, ranging from roughly 23 to 85. Prior anti-PD-1, anti-PD-L1 or anti-CTLA-4 therapy was permitted, and 40% to 50% of dose-escalation patients had received checkpoint inhibitors. Partial responses were achieved by three dose-escalation patients, of whom one had hepatocellular carcinoma and two had cutaneous melanoma. The point of sequencing TCRbeta in the periphery was to test whether ivuxolimab changed TCR sequence diversity and drove clonal T-cell expansion. The monotherapy dose-escalation portion (N ≈ 50 patients) of the phase I ivuxolimab trial is reported in the paper. The study at large found these results: In partial responders in the 0.1-3.0 mg/kg groups, normalized peripheral clonal expansion was found to be among the lowest, especially among CD8+ T cells. Low levels of normalized T-cell clonal expansion were also seen in some patients who did not respond. Clonal expansion of both CD4+ and CD8+ blood T cells was observed from baseline to week 6 at doses 0.1 to 3.0 mg/kg. After ivuxolimab, CD8+ T cells had more expanded clones than CD4+ T cells on average. Antigen specificity was not determined for the clonally expanded peripheral T cells.

Trimming costs V 0 bases and J 3 bases, and their ends lie 9 bases apart. Inclusive of the bounding cysteine and phenylalanine, the CDR3 is 14 residues long. CDR3 DNA only is kept here, 42 bases in frame from base 1. In the germline V gene (reference sequence), CDR1 corresponds to PRHDT and CDR2 to FYEKMQ. To sequence the TCRbeta CDR3 region, genomic DNA was isolated from the sorted cells. TCRbeta CDR3 regions were sequenced using the immunoSEQ Assay. In TCRdb, the immuneACCESS table is reduced to in-frame sequences with V and J assigned. These tables do not hold every clone; where another copy was compared, an unresolved V gene accounts for under half, and the others remain unexplained. The table for this sample lists 25,000 to 35,000 clones; roughly 90% of them were counted only once. The ten largest clones take up around a quarter of the sample. Of note for this clone: The antigen it recognizes is unknown. No base qualities exist here, and no much larger clone lies one base off it.

The trial excluded patients who had a history of autoimmune disease or were on systemic immunosuppression. Peripheral blood for TCR sequencing was collected from all dose cohorts at baseline, on cycle 4 day 1, and on cycle 7 day 1. The samples were taken from a phase I, first-in-human, multicenter, open-label dose-escalation trial of ivuxolimab. Adults with locally advanced or metastatic melanoma, renal cell carcinoma, hepatocellular carcinoma or head and neck squamous cell carcinoma were enrolled in the trial. CD4+ and CD8+ T cells were sorted separately from peripheral blood before TCR sequencing.

The receptor was derived from an adult with an advanced solid tumor such as melanoma, head and neck, liver or kidney cancer. The source was CD4+ or CD8+ T cells sorted from blood, collected in a trial of the OX40 agonist ivuxolimab. Here the chain combines TRBV13 and TRBJ2-7; the D gene cannot be resolved reliably. The CDR3 has the sequence CASSLGLASYEQYF. The bases read TGTGCCAGCAGCTTAGGCCTGGCGAGCTACGAGCAGTACTTC.